This TCR beta chain stems from a study of blood T cell repertoires in COVID-19. Study-wide context: The samples span acute and convalescent COVID-19 from the United States, Italy and Spain. From T cells, B-cell-depleted T cells, or PBMCs came the material, which was cDNA or gDNA.

The germline CDR1 and CDR2 sequences are SGHNT and YYREEE (reference sequence). V gave up 0 bases and J gave up 2 bases; unmatched junction bases: 7. This CDR3 is 17 amino acids long. In the authors' methods: Amplification of reference gene primers provided the estimated nucleated cell counts. Libraries were prepared by immunoSEQ multiplex PCR; TCRdb keeps only in-frame clonotypes and omits some of them. V, J and clone size are taken as reported in that table, and D and trimming were inferred from the DNA itself. This sample yields roughly 49,000 clones, of which approximately 84% are seen a single time; about 4.4% belongs to the top ten.

The source material was peripheral blood. The receptor was derived from a man over 45 with active COVID-19. This chain connects TRBV5-4 to TRBJ2-3; 9 bases are shared with TRBD2. The CDR3 nucleotides read TGTGCCAGCAGCTTGGCCCTGCGGGGGGGTCACACAGATACGCAGTATTTT. This translates into CASSLALRGGHTDTQYF.